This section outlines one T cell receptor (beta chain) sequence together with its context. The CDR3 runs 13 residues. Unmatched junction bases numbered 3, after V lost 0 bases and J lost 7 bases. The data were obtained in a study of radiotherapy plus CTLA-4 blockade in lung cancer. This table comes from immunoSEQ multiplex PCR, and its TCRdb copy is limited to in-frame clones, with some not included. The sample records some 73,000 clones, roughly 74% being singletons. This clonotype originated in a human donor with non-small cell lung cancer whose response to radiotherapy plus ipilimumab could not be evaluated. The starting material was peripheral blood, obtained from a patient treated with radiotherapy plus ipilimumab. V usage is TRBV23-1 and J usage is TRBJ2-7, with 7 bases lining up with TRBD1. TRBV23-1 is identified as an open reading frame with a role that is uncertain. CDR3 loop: CASSQSTGREQYF. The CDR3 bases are TGCGCCAGCAGTCAATCGACAGGGCGTGAGCAGTACTTC.